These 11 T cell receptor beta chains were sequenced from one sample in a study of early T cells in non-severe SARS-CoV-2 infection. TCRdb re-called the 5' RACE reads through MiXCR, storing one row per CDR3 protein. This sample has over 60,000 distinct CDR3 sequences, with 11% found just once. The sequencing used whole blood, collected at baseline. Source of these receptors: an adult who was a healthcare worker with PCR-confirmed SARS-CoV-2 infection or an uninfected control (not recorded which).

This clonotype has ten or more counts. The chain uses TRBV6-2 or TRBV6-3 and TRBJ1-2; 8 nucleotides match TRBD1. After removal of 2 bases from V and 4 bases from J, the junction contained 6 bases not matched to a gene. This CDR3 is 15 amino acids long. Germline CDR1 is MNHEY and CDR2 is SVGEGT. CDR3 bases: TGTGCCAGCAGTTACGCCACAGGGGGAGCCTATGGCTACACCTTC. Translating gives CASSYATGGAYGYTF.

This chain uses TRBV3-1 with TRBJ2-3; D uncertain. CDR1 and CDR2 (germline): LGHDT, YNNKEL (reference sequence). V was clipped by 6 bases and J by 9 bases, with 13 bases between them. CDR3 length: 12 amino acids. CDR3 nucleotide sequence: TGTGCCAGCAGTTTAAAAACCGGGACGCAGTATTTT. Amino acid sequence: CASSLKTGTQYF.

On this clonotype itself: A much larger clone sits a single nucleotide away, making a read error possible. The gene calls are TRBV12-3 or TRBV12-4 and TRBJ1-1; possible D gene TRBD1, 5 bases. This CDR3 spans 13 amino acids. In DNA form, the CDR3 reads TGTGTCAGCAGCCGAGGTTTGGGGGTTATAGCTTTCTTT. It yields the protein CVSSRGLGVIAFF.

Here the CDR3 DNA reads TGTGCCAGCAGCTTAGGGGCGGGGGGGACCCAAGAGACCCAGTACTTC. It translates to CASSLGAGGTQETQYF. The V call is TRBV11-2, the J call TRBJ2-5; the match to TRBD2 covers 9 bases. Germline trimming cut 1 base from V and 1 base from J; bases unmatched to any gene: 4. Germline V gene sequence: CDR1 SGHAT, CDR2 FQNNGV. This CDR3 is 16 amino acids long.

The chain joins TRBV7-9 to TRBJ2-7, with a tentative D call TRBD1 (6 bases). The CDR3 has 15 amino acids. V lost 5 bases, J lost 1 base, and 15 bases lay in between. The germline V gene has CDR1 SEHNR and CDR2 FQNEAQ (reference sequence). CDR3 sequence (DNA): TGTGCCAGCAGCACCCCAGGGGCCCTTTCCTACGAGCAGTACTTC. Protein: CASSTPGALSYEQYF.

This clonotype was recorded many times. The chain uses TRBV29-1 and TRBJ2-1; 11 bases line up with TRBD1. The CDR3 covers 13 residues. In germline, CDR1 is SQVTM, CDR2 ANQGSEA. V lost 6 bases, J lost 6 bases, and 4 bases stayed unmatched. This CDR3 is CSVGTGGGNEQFF. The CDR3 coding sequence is TGCAGCGTAGGGACAGGGGGGGGCAATGAGCAGTTCTTC.

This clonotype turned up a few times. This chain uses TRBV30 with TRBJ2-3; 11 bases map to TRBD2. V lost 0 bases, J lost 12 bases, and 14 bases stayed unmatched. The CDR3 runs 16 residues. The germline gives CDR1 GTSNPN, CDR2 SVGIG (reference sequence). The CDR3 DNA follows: TGTGCCTGGAGTGTCGCGCTAGCGGGGGGCCTCCTTCCCCAGTATTTT. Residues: CAWSVALAGGLLPQYF.

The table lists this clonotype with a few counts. Here the CDR3 reads CASSLQGGSEETQYF. The CDR3 DNA follows: TGTGCCAGCAGTCTACAGGGAGGCAGCGAAGAGACCCAGTACTTC. The chain couples TRBV12-3 or TRBV12-4 to TRBJ2-5; D might be TRBD1 or TRBD2, each matching 6 bases. The V gene lost 5 bases and the J gene lost 3 bases, with 16 bases spanning the gap. The CDR3 spans 15 residues.

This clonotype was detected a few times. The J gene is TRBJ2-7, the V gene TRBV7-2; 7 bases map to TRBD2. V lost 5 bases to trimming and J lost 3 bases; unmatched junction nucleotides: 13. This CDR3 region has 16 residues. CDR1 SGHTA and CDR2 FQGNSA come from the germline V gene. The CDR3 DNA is TGTGCCAGCAGCCCCTTAGCCACCCCGGGGGGCTACGAGCAGTACTTC. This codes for CASSPLATPGGYEQYF.

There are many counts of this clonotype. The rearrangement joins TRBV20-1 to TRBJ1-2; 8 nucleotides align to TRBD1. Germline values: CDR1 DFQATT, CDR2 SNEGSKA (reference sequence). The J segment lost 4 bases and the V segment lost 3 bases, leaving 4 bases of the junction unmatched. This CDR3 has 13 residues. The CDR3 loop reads CSARTGEIYGYTF. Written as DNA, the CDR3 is TGCAGTGCTAGGACAGGGGAAATCTATGGCTACACCTTC.

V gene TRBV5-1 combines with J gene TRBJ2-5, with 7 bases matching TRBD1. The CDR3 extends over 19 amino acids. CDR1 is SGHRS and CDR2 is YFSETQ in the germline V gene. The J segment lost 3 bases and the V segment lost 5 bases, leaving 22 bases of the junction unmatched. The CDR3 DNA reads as TGCGCCAGCAGTAGGGACGATGGCAGGGGGTTTACTTCGAAAGAGACCCAGTACTTC. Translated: CASSRDDGRGFTSKETQYF.